This paragraph covers one T cell receptor beta chain sequence. Its specificity is unknown. The source of the sample is a study of cytomegalovirus exposure and HLA in healthy donors. Notes on the study in general: According to an earlier analysis, most TCR beta V segments yielded productive rearrangements about 90% or about 30% of the time. The classifier was said to identify cytomegalovirus status with high specificity and sensitivity.

V gave up 1 base and J gave up 8 bases; unmatched junction bases: 2. This CDR3 is built from 13 residues. CDR1 is LNHDA, CDR2 SQIVND, per germline (reference sequence). A multiplex PCR was run with 60 Vbeta primers and 13 Jbeta primers. TCRdb's table, derived via immunoSEQ multiplex PCR, lists solely in-frame clones and lacks some. The sample lists around 140,000 clones; roughly three quarters were seen once. This chain connects TRBV19 to TRBJ2-1; TRBD2 agrees at 7 bases. This receptor was taken from a woman younger than 30 in good health and CMV-seronegative. Source material: PBMCs. The CDR3 bases are TGTGCCAGTAGTATAGGGGGGGGATATGAGCAGTTCTTC. Its protein product is CASSIGGGYEQFF.